This T cell receptor beta chain was identified in a study of blood T cells in healthy people across ages. Germline V gene data show CDR1 as MGHRA and CDR2 as YSYEKL. This CDR3 has 16 amino acids. V trimming: 5 bases; J trimming: 5 bases; junction bases outside the gene matches: 14. Researchers collected about 10 milliliters of peripheral blood from every single donor. Total RNA extracted from each sample amounted to at least 6 micrograms. Combining a sample-barcoded 5' primer with a J-beta primer mix, a second PCR ran for roughly 7 to 11 cycles. Each cDNA molecule was tagged by a template-switch adaptor with 12 random nucleotides. TCRdb reprocessed the 5' RACE reads via MiXCR and lists one record per CDR3 protein. The table includes hundreds of thousands of distinct CDR3 sequences, around 30% detected once.

The V and J genes are TRBV4-1 and TRBJ2-5; 7 bases are a match to TRBD1. The TCR originated in a woman between 65 and 79 years old in good health. The sample comprised blood. Written as DNA, the CDR3 is TGCGCCAGCAGCACACAGCAAGGGGGCGGCCGGGAGACCCAGTACTTC. It codes for CASSTQQGGGRETQYF.